Following are 30 T cell receptor beta chains from one sample sequenced in a study of T cell responses to AZD1222 COVID-19 vaccine. The data were produced by immunoSEQ multiplex PCR, yet TCRdb's version contains in-frame clones alone and is incomplete. This table has under 120,000 clones, just under 95% appearing once. This specimen consisted of peripheral blood, obtained on day 0 of AZD1222 vaccination. The receptors come from an adult in good health.

The gene calls are TRBV19 and TRBJ1-2; TRBD1 matches at 7 bases. Trimming at V came to 3 bases and at J to 2 bases, leaving 9 bases not matched to a gene. Germline assignment: CDR1 LNHDA and CDR2 SQIVND (reference sequence). The CDR3 is 16 amino acids. The CDR3 DNA sequence: TGTGCCAGTAGTATCGTACGGGACAGAAAGAACTATGGCTACACCTTC. Residues: CASSIVRDRKNYGYTF.

This chain joins TRBV28 and TRBJ2-1, with TRBD1 matching 8 bases. The CDR3 runs 17 residues. The J segment lost 5 bases and the V segment lost 6 bases, leaving 15 bases of the junction unmatched. Germline CDR1 reads MDHEN; CDR2 reads SYDVKM. CDR3 bases: TGTGCCAGCAGGAACGACAGGGGCCTGGTATACAACAATGAGCAGTTCTTC. Translation gives CASRNDRGLVYNNEQFF. Looking up the rest from reference TRBV28 and TRBJ2-1 gives the full variable domain: DVKVTQSSRYLVKRTGEKVFLECVQDMDHENMFWYRQDPGLGLRLIYFSYDVKMKEKGDIPEGYSVSREKKERFSLILESASTNQTSMYLCASRNDRGLVYNNEQFFGPGTRLTVL.

The chain is built from TRBV11-1 and TRBJ2-7; D is ambiguous. Trimming stripped 1 base from V and 3 bases from J, with 7 bases between. CDR3 length: 13 residues. CDR1 and CDR2 (germline): SGHAT, FQDESV (reference sequence). CDR3 coding DNA: TGTGCCAGCAGCTTAGGGAAGAACTACGAGCAGTACTTC. Translated, it gives CASSLGKNYEQYF.

This sequence joins TRBV27 and TRBJ1-1; 8 nucleotides agree with TRBD1. CDR3 size: 15 residues. Germline V lookup: CDR1 MNHEY, CDR2 SMNVEV (reference sequence). The V segment lost 5 bases and the J segment 0 bases; nucleotides outside the gene matches: 5. This chain's CDR3 is CASSPMDRVNTEAFF. As DNA, the CDR3 is TGTGCCAGCAGTCCGATGGACAGGGTGAACACTGAAGCTTTCTTT.

CDR3 DNA: TGTGCCACCAGCACGCGGACGACAGGTGCCACCATATATTTT. Translated, it gives CATSTRTTGATIYF. This chain connects TRBV15 to TRBJ1-3, with D perhaps matching TRBD1 (6 bases). The CDR3 is made up of 14 amino acids. Trimming took 4 bases from V and 9 from J, leaving 16 bases between them. Germline V CDR1 and CDR2: LNHNV, YYDKDF (reference sequence).

This clone was found once. J is TRBJ1-2 and V is TRBV2; 9 nucleotides line up with TRBD1. CDR1 is SNHLY and CDR2 is FYNNEI in the germline V gene. With V trimmed by 5 bases and J by 7 bases, 11 bases remained unmatched. The CDR3 covers 15 residues. Here the CDR3 reads CASSSPGQGIFGYTF. In nucleotides, the CDR3 is TGTGCCAGCAGTTCTCCGGGACAGGGTATATTTGGCTACACCTTC.

This clone was seen more than once but under ten times. The rearrangement links TRBV5-4 to TRBJ2-7; D may correspond to TRBD1 or TRBD2 (5 bases each). Germline loops: CDR1 SGHNT, CDR2 YYREEE (reference sequence). The CDR3 is 14 amino acids. Trimming removed 0 bases from V and 6 bases from J, with 13 bases in between. CDR3 region: CASSLGGSLSEQYF. CDR3 nucleotides: TGTGCCAGCAGCTTGGGGGGGAGTCTGAGCGAGCAGTACTTC.

The chain recombines TRBV6-5 with TRBJ1-5; D is uncertain. Germline CDR1 MNHEY, CDR2 SVGAGI. The CDR3 has 14 amino acids. V was trimmed by 8 bases and J by 0 bases, leaving 11 bases between them. This CDR3 reads CASLGRVSNQPQHF. The CDR3 nucleotides are TGTGCCAGCCTTGGACGGGTTAGCAATCAGCCCCAGCATTTT.

V gene TRBV5-4 combines with J gene TRBJ1-1, with D uncertain. CDR1 and CDR2 from the germline V gene are SGHNT and YYREEE (reference sequence). V was pared by 0 bases and J by 6 bases, with 9 bases between. The CDR3 runs 13 residues. CDR3 bases: TGTGCCAGCAGCTTGGCTAACTTTCCTGAAGCTTTCTTT. This sequence encodes CASSLANFPEAFF.

The CDR3 region is CASSQDRTSGGTYEQYF. DNA of the CDR3: TGCGCCAGCAGCCAAGATCGAACTAGCGGGGGCACCTACGAGCAGTACTTC. The chain uses TRBV4-3 and TRBJ2-7; TRBD2 agrees at 11 bases. With 0 bases clipped from V and 2 bases from J, the junction kept 6 bases outside the gene matches. Germline-derived CDR1 and CDR2 are LGHNA and YSLEER. The CDR3 length is 17 residues.

The chain joins TRBV5-1 to TRBJ1-1, with TRBD1 matching over 7 bases. This CDR3 spans 15 amino acids. Germline lookup yields CDR1 SGHRS and CDR2 YFSETQ. After removal of 1 base from V and 4 bases from J, the junction contained 7 bases not matched to a gene. The CDR3, as DNA: TGCGCCAGCAGCTTGTTTACAGGGGTGTTCACTGAAGCTTTCTTT. Translated: CASSLFTGVFTEAFF.

This chain connects TRBV5-6 to TRBJ1-1; no reliable D call. Trimming cost V 0 bases and J 8 bases, with 8 bases left between them. Germline V CDR1 and CDR2: SGHDT, YYEEEE. This CDR3 contains 12 residues. The CDR3 DNA is TGTGCCAGCAGCTTGGTTGGCGTGGAAGCTTTCTTT. Translation gives CASSLVGVEAFF.

A single count supports this clone. The chain links TRBV7-9 to TRBJ1-2, with D unclear. V lost 2 bases, J lost 4 bases, and 5 bases lay in between. This CDR3 has 12 residues. Germline CDR1 is SEHNR and CDR2 is FQNEAQ (reference sequence). This chain's CDR3 is CASSLSRYGYTF. The CDR3 coding sequence is TGTGCCAGCAGCTTATCTCGCTATGGCTACACCTTC.

The rearrangement links TRBV6-5 to TRBJ2-7, with D perhaps TRBD2 (5 bases). This CDR3 is built from 14 residues. V was trimmed by 5 bases and J by 2 bases, leaving 13 bases between them. CDR1 is MNHEY, CDR2 SVGAGI, per germline. The DNA for the CDR3 is TGTGCCAGCAGTCCCGGGCTAGCTACCTACGAGCAGTACTTC. As protein: CASSPGLATYEQYF.

V usage is TRBV27 and J usage is TRBJ1-3; no clear D gene. The germline gives CDR1 MNHEY, CDR2 SMNVEV (reference sequence). The CDR3 runs 12 residues. Trimming took 5 bases from V and 0 from J, leaving 2 bases between them. CDR3 in amino acids: CASSGSGNTIYF. The CDR3 nucleotides read TGTGCCAGCAGTGGCTCTGGAAACACCATATATTTT.

The rearrangement uses TRBV7-2 and TRBJ2-3; TRBD2 agrees at 10 bases. V lost 0 bases, J lost 6 bases, and 6 bases stayed unmatched. The CDR3 contains 16 residues. CDR1 is SGHTA, CDR2 FQGNSA, per germline. The CDR3 loop is CASSLAPSGGSDTQYF. CDR3 nucleotides: TGTGCCAGCAGCTTAGCGCCTAGCGGGGGTTCGGATACGCAGTATTTT.

This clone was detected once. The rearrangement joins TRBV5-6 to TRBJ2-7; the D call may be TRBD1 or TRBD2 (6 bases each). Per germline, CDR1 SGHDT and CDR2 YYEEEE. The CDR3 runs 14 residues. V lost 4 bases to trimming and J lost 9 bases, with 20 bases between them. The CDR3 protein is CASSPGASRQRQYF. The DNA for the CDR3 is TGTGCCAGCAGCCCGGGGGCTAGTCGGCAGCGGCAGTACTTC. The variable domain in full, completed from reference TRBV5-6 and TRBJ2-7, reads DAGVTQSPTHLIKTRGQQVTLRCSPKSGHDTVSWYQQALGQGPQFIFQYYEEEERQRGNFPDRFSGHQFPNYSSELNVNALLLGDSALYLCASSPGASRQRQYFGPGTRLTVT.

The CDR3 spells CASIGPDDYEQYF. In DNA form, the CDR3 reads TGTGCCAGTATCGGACCTGATGACTACGAGCAGTACTTC. This chain joins TRBV27 and TRBJ2-7; the D is unclear. V lost 9 bases, J lost 3 bases, and 15 bases lay in between. The CDR3 extends over 13 amino acids. CDR1 MNHEY and CDR2 SMNVEV come from the germline V gene (reference sequence).

Here the CDR3 DNA reads TGTGCCTGGACGGGACGGACTAACTATGGCTACACCTTC. The encoded protein is CAWTGRTNYGYTF. The gene calls are TRBV30 and TRBJ1-2; D may be TRBD1 (5 bases). Germline CDR1 reads GTSNPN; CDR2 reads SVGIG (reference sequence). V lost 4 bases to trimming and J lost 0 bases, with 9 bases between them. CDR3 length equals 13 residues.

This chain uses TRBV28 with TRBJ2-3; 10 bases agree with TRBD2. Trimming took 1 base from V and 4 from J; bases not matched to a gene: 11. Germline V gene data show CDR1 as MDHEN and CDR2 as SYDVKM. The CDR3 totals 18 residues. CDR3 loop: CASSLFGSGTSVSDTQYF. CDR3 sequence (DNA): TGTGCCAGCAGTTTATTCGGGTCCGGGACTAGCGTGTCAGATACGCAGTATTTT.

The CDR3, as DNA: TGCGCCAGCAGCTTAGATTCTAGCGGAGAGACCCAGTACTTC. It specifies CASSLDSSGETQYF. V usage is TRBV5-1 and J usage is TRBJ2-5; the match to TRBD2 covers 7 bases. The CDR3 extends over 14 amino acids. V dropped 2 bases and J dropped 4; count of bases not matched to a gene: 5. The germline CDR1 and CDR2 sequences are SGHRS and YFSETQ.

This chain connects TRBV6-1 to TRBJ1-1; the match to TRBD1 covers 9 bases. V shed 2 bases and J 1 base; nucleotides not matched to a gene: 2. CDR1 and CDR2 from the germline V gene are MNHNS and SASEGT. This CDR3 is 15 amino acids long. The CDR3 nucleotides are TGTGCCAGCAGTGAATGGGACAGGGCGAACACTGAAGCTTTCTTT. Its translation is CASSEWDRANTEAFF.

The chain has TRBV19 and TRBJ1-1; D not resolved. Germline CDR1 and CDR2: LNHDA and SQIVND (reference sequence). The V end lost 6 bases, the J end lost 3 bases, and 17 bases lay between the germline ends. CDR3 length: 15 amino acids. The CDR3 protein is CASSLGVGVDTEAFF. Written as DNA, the CDR3 is TGTGCCAGTAGCCTGGGCGTAGGTGTGGACACTGAAGCTTTCTTT. The complete variable domain, with remaining parts taken from reference TRBV19 and TRBJ1-1, reads DGGITQSPKYLFRKEGQNVTLSCEQNLNHDAMYWYRQDPGQGLRLIYYSQIVNDFQKGDIAEGYSVSREKKESFPLTVTSAQKNPTAFYLCASSLGVGVDTEAFFGQGTRLTVV.

V is TRBV6-5 and J is TRBJ1-2, with 7 bases aligning to TRBD1. Germline V gene sequence: CDR1 MNHEY, CDR2 SVGAGI. V shed 6 bases and J 6 bases; nucleotides not matched to a gene: 7. The CDR3 length is 13 residues. The CDR3 is CASSRTGLDGYTF. The CDR3 DNA reads as TGTGCCAGCAGCCGGACAGGTCTCGATGGCTACACCTTC.

This chain uses TRBV19 with TRBJ2-7, with 10 bases lining up with TRBD1. This CDR3 comprises 13 residues. The germline gives CDR1 LNHDA, CDR2 SQIVND (reference sequence). Unmatched junction bases numbered 3, after V lost 4 bases and J lost 6 bases. CDR3 loop: CASSTGTGVEQYF. CDR3 DNA: TGTGCCAGTAGTACCGGGACAGGGGTCGAGCAGTACTTC.

The genes are TRBV30 and TRBJ1-1; D is uncertain. Deletions cut 4 bases from V and 0 bases from J, with 6 bases between. The CDR3 is 12 amino acids. CDR1 and CDR2 from the germline V gene are GTSNPN and SVGIG (reference sequence). CDR3 region: CAWILMNTEAFF. In DNA form, the CDR3 reads TGTGCCTGGATTCTTATGAACACTGAAGCTTTCTTT.

The chain recombines TRBV28 with TRBJ1-1; D remains ambiguous. The CDR3 covers 15 residues. Per the germline V gene, CDR1 is MDHEN and CDR2 is SYDVKM. V lost 7 bases, J lost 5 bases, and 20 bases lay in between. In DNA, the CDR3 is TGTGCCAGCAATCCCTCGACTACCCCGGGGACTGAAGCTTTCTTT. Protein: CASNPSTTPGTEAFF.

The V call is TRBV19, the J call TRBJ1-4; D is unclear. The CDR3 has 14 amino acids. Trimming left V 6 bases short and J 6 bases short, with 14 bases between. In germline, CDR1 is LNHDA, CDR2 SQIVND (reference sequence). The CDR3 coding sequence is TGTGCCAGTAGCCCCCCGGGAATAGATGAAAAACTGTTTTTT. Amino acid sequence: CASSPPGIDEKLFF.

The V and J genes are TRBV21-1 and TRBJ1-6. TRBV21-1 is flagged as a pseudogene. The CDR3 extends over 18 amino acids. The CDR3 is CASSIRAGNRVRGSPLHF. The CDR3 DNA follows: TGTGCCAGCAGCATCCGGGCGGGGAACAGGGTCCGGGGTTCACCCCTCCACTTT.

J is TRBJ2-6 and V is TRBV27; D remains unclear. CDR1 is MNHEY and CDR2 is SMNVEV in the germline V gene (reference sequence). V lost 2 bases to trimming and J lost 4 bases, with 9 bases between them. The CDR3 spans 15 residues. In nucleotides, the CDR3 is TGTGCCAGCAGTTTAGTCAGTTCCGGGGCCAACGTCCTGACTTTC. Protein product: CASSLVSSGANVLTF.